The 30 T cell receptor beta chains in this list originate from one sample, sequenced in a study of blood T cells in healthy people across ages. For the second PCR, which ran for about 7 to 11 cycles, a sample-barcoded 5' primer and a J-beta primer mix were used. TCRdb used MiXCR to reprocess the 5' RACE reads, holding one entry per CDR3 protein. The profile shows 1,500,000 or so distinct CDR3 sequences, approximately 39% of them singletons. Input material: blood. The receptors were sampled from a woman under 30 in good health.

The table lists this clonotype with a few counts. The CDR3 protein is CASTHGGGPGTGELFF. DNA for the CDR3: TGTGCCAGCACCCATGGGGGCGGTCCAGGAACCGGGGAGCTGTTTTTT. The chain recombines TRBV6-5 with TRBJ2-2; TRBD1 might be the D (6 bases). V lost 7 bases and J 5 bases, leaving 20 bases between the germline ends. Per germline, CDR1 MNHEY and CDR2 SVGAGI. CDR3 length equals 16 residues.

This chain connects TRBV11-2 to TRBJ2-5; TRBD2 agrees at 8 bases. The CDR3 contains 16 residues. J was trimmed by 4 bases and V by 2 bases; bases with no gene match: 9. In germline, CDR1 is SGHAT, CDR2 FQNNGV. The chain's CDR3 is CASSLRSGSQGETQYF. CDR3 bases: TGTGCCAGCAGCTTACGGAGCGGGAGTCAGGGAGAGACCCAGTACTTC. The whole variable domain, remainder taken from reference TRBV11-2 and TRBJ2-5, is EAGVAQSPRYKIIEKRQSVAFWCNPISGHATLYWYQQILGQGPKLLIQFQNNGVVDDSQLPKDRFSAERLKGVDSTLKIQPAKLEDSAVYLCASSLRSGSQGETQYFGPGTRLLVL.

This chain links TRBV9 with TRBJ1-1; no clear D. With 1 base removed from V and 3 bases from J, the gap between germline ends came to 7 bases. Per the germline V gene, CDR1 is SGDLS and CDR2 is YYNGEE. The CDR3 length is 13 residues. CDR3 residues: CASSVWADTEAFF. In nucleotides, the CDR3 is TGTGCCAGCAGCGTATGGGCGGACACTGAAGCTTTCTTT.

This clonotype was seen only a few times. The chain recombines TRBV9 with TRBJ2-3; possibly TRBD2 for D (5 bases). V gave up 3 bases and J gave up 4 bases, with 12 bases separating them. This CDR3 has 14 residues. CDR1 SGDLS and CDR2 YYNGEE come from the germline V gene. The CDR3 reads CASSAQSGSDTQYF. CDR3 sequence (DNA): TGTGCCAGCAGCGCCCAGTCGGGGTCAGATACGCAGTATTTT.

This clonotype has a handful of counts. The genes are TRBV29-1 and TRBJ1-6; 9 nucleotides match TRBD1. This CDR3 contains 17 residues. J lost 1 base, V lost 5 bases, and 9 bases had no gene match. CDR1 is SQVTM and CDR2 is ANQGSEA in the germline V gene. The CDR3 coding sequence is TGCAGCGTTCCGGGACAGGGAGGGTCTTCCTATAATTCACCCCTCCACTTT. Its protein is CSVPGQGGSSYNSPLHF.

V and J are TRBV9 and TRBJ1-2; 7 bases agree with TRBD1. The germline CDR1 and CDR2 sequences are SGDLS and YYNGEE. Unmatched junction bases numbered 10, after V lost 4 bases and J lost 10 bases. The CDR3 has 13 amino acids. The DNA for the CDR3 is TGTGCCAGCAGCTTCCCGGGACAGTCCTTCTACACCTTC. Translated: CASSFPGQSFYTF.

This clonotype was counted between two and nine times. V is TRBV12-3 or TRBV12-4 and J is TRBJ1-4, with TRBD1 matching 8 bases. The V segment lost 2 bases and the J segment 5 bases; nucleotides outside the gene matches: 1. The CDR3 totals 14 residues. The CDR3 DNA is TGTGCCAGCAGTTTACGGACAGGGAATGAAAAACTGTTTTTT. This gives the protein CASSLRTGNEKLFF.

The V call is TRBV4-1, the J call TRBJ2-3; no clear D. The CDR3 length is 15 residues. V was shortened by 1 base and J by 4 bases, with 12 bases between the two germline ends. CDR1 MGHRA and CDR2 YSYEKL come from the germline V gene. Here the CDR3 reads CASSQASRSSDTQYF. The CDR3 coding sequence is TGCGCCAGCAGCCAAGCCTCAAGGAGCTCAGATACGCAGTATTTT.

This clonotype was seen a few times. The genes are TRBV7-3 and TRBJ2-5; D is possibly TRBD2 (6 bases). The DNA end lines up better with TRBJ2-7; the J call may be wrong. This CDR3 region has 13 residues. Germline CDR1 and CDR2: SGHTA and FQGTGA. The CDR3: CASSLREKGEQYF. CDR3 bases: TGTGCCAGCAGCCTCCGGGAGAAGGGCGAGCAGTACTTC.

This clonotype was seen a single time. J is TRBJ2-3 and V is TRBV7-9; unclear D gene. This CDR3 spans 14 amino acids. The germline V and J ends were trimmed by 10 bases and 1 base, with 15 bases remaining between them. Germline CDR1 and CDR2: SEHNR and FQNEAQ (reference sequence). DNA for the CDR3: TGTGCCACCCTCGGCCGGAGCCGCACAGATACGCAGTATTTT. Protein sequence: CATLGRSRTDTQYF.

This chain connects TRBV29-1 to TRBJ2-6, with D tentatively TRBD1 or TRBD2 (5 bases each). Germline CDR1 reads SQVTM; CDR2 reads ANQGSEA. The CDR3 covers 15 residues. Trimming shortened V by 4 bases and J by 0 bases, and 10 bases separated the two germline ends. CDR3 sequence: CSVVWGSSGANVLTF. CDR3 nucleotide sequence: TGCAGCGTTGTTTGGGGGAGCTCTGGGGCCAACGTCCTGACTTTC.

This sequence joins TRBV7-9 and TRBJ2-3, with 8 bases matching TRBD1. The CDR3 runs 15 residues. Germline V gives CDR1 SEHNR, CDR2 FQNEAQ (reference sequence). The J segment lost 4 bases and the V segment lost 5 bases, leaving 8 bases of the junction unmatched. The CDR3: CASSLQGGAADTQYF. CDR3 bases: TGTGCCAGCAGCCTACAGGGGGGCGCGGCAGATACGCAGTATTTT.

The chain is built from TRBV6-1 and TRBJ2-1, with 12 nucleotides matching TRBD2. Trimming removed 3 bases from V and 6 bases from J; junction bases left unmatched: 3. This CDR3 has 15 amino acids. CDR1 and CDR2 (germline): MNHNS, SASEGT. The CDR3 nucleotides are TGTGCCAGCAGTGATGGACTAGCGGGGTTCAATGAGCAGTTCTTC. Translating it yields CASSDGLAGFNEQFF.

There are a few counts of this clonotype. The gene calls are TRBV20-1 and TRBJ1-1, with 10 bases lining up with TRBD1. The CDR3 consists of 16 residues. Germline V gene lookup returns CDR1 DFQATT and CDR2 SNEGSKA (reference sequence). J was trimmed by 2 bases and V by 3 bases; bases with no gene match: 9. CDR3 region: CSARGGTGVYNTEAFF. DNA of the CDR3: TGCAGTGCTAGGGGTGGGACAGGGGTATACAACACTGAAGCTTTCTTT.

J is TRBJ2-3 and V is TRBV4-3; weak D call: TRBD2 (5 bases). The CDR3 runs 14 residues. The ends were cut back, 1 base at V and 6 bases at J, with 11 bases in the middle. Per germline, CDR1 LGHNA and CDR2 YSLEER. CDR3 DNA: TGCGCCAGCAGCCAAGGGCGGACTCTCGATACGCAGTATTTT. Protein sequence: CASSQGRTLDTQYF.

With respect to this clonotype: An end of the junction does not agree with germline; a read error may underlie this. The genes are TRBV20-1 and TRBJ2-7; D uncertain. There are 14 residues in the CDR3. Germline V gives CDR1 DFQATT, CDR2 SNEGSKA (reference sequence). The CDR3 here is CSAIVPTATYEQYF. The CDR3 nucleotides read TGCAGCGCTATCGTGCCCACTGCCACCTACGAGCAGTACTTC.

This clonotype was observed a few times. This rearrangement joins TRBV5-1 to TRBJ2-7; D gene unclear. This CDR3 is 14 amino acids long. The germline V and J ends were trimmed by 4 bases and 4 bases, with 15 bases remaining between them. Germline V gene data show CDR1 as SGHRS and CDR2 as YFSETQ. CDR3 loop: CASSPNGPLYEQYF. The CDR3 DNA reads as TGCGCCAGCAGCCCCAATGGACCGTTATACGAGCAGTACTTC.

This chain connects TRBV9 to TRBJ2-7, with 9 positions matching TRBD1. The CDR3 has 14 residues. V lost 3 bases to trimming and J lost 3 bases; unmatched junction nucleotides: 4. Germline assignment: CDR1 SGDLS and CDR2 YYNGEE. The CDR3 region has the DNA TGTGCCAGCAGCGCCCGGGGACAGGGCTACGAGCAGTACTTC. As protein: CASSARGQGYEQYF.

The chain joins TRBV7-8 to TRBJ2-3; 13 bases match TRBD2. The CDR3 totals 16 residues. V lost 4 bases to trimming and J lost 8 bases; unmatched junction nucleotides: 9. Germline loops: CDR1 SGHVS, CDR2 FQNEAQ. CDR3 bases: TGTGCCAGCAGCTCACGGACTAGCGGGAGCGGGAGTACGCAGTATTTT. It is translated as CASSSRTSGSGSTQYF.

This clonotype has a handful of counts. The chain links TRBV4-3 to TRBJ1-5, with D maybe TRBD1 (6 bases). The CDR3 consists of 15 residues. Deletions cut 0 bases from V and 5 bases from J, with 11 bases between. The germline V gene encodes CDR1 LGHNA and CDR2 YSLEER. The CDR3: CASSQDLGGHQPQHF. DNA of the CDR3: TGCGCCAGCAGCCAAGATTTAGGGGGACATCAGCCCCAGCATTTT.

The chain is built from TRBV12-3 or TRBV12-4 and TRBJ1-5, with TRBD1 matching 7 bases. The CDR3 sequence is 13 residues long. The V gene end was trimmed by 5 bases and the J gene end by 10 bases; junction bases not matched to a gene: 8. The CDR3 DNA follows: TGTGCCAGCAGTCCTGGGACAGAACAACCCCAGCATTTT. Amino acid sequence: CASSPGTEQPQHF.

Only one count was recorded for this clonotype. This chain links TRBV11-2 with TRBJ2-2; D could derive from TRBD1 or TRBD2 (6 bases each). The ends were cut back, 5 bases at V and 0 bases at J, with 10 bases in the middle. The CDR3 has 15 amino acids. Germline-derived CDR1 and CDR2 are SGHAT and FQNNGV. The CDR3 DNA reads TGTGCCAGCAGCGCGGGACACACGAACACCGGGGAGCTGTTTTTT. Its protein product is CASSAGHTNTGELFF.

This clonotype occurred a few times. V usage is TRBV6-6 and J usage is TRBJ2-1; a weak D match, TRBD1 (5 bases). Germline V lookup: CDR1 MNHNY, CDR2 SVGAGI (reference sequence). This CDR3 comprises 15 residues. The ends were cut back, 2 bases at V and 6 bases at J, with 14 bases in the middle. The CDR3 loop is CASSYQAGKGNEQFF. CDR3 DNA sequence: TGTGCCAGCAGTTACCAGGCAGGGAAGGGCAATGAGCAGTTCTTC.

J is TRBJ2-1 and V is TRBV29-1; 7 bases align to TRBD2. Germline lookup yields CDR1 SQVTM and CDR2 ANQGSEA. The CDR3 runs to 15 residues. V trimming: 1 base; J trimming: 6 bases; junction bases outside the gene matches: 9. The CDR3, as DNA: TGCAGCGTTGAAGGGGGAGGAGCGGGACTCAATGAGCAGTTCTTC. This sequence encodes CSVEGGGAGLNEQFF.

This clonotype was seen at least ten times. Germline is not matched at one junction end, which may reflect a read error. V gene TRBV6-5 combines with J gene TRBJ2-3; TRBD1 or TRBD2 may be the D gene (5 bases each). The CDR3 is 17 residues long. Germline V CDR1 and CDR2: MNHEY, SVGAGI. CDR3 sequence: CASSYYTGQTGPDTQYF. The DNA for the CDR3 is TGTGCCAGCAGCTACTACACCGGGCAGACGGGGCCAGATACGCAGTATTTT.

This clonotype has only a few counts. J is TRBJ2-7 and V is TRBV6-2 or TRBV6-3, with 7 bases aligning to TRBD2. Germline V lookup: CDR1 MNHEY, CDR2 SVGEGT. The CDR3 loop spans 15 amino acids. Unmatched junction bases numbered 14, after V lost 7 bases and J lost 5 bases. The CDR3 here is CASNPTGLGSHEQYF. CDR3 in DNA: TGTGCCAGCAATCCCACAGGACTAGGGTCCCACGAGCAGTACTTC.

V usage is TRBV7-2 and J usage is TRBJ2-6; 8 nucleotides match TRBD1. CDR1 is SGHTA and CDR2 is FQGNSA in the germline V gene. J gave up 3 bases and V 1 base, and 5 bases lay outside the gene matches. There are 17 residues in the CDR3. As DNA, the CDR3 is TGTGCCAGCAGCTTAGAACGCAGGGGGCGTGGGGCCAACGTCCTGACTTTC. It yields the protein CASSLERRGRGANVLTF.

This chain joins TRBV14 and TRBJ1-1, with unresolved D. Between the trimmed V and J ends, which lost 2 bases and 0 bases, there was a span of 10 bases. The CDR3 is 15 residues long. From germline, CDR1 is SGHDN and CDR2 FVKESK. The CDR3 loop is CASSQRRAMNTEAFF. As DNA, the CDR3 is TGTGCCAGCAGCCAAAGGAGGGCGATGAACACTGAAGCTTTCTTT. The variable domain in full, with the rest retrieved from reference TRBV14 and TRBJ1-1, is EAGVTQFPSHSVIEKGQTVTLRCDPISGHDNLYWYRRVMGKEIKFLLHFVKESKQDESGMPNNRFLAERTGGTYSTLKVQPAELEDSGVYFCASSQRRAMNTEAFFGQGTRLTVV.

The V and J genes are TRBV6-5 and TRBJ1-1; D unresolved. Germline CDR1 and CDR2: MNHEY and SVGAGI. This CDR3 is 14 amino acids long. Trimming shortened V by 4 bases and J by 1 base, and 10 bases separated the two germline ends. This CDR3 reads CASSSTDWNTEAFF. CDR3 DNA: TGTGCCAGCAGTTCCACCGATTGGAACACTGAAGCTTTCTTT.

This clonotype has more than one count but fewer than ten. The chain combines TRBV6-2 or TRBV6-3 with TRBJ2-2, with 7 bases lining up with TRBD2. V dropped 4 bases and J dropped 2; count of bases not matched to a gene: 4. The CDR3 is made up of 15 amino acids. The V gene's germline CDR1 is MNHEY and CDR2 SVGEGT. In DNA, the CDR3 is TGTGCCAGCAGTTTACGGGGGGACAACACCGGGGAGCTGTTTTTT. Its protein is CASSLRGDNTGELFF.